This is a list of T cell receptor beta chains from one sample in a study of blood T cell repertoires in COVID-19. Method: immunoSEQ multiplex PCR; TCRdb's copy keeps in-frame clones and lacks some. The table shows 650,000 to 800,000 clones, with around 89% occurring only once. The material sequenced was peripheral blood. The origin of the receptors is a woman under 30 with acute or convalescent COVID-19. CDR3s include the opening cysteine and the closing phenylalanine or tryptophan. The D gene is left open where the match is weak. Clone size is not always given. Where it is, it says once, few, many or a class for expanded clones.

v_gene	d_gene	j_gene	abundance	CDR3nt	CDR3aa
TRBV14	TRBD1	TRBJ1-2	once	TGTGCCAGCAGCTGGCAGGGGGCCGGCGGCTACACCTTC	CASSWQGAGGYTF
TRBV9	-	TRBJ1-2	-	TGTGCCAGCAGCGTCGGGGAAAACTATGGCTACACCTTC	CASSVGENYGYTF
TRBV7-2	TRBD1	TRBJ2-3	once	TGTGCCAGCAGCTACAGGGGAGATACGCAGTATTTT	CASSYRGDTQYF
TRBV4-3	TRBD2	TRBJ2-7	-	TGCGCCAGCAGCCAAGTCACCCCTAGCGGGAGGTACGAGCAGTACTTC	CASSQVTPSGRYEQYF
TRBV28	-	TRBJ2-7	-	TGTGCCAGCAGTGGCAACAGGTCCCCCCTCTACGAGCAGTACTTC	CASSGNRSPLYEQYF
TRBV18	-	TRBJ1-1	-	TGTGCCAGCTCACCCCCGTTTTATCTTGAAGCTTTCTTT	CASSPPFYLEAFF
TRBV24-1	-	TRBJ1-5	-	TGTGCCACCAGTGATCCCCAGAGGGATCAGCCCCAGCATTTT	CATSDPQRDQPQHF
TRBV5-1	-	TRBJ2-1	-	TGCGCCAGCAGGCCGGCAGGGGAATACAATGAGCAGTTCTTC	CASRPAGEYNEQFF
TRBV5-5	TRBD1	TRBJ1-2	-	TGTGCCAGCAGCTTGGGCAGGGGGCGCGTCTATGGCTACACCTTC	CASSLGRGRVYGYTF
TRBV4-2	-	TRBJ1-2	once	TGTGCCAGCAGCCCAACGTCGGGGGTTTATGGCTACACCTTC	CASSPTSGVYGYTF
TRBV2	TRBD2	TRBJ2-4	-	TGTGCCAGCAGTGAGGATTGGCGGGGGAACATTCAGTACTTC	CASSEDWRGNIQYF
TRBV27	-	TRBJ1-2	few	TGTGCCAGCAGTTTTCGGGGGGGCGCAGGGGGCTACACCTTC	CASSFRGGAGGYTF
TRBV29-1	TRBD2	TRBJ2-1	-	TGCAGCGTTGGCCGGGGGGACAATGAGCAGTTCTTC	CSVGRGDNEQFF
TRBV14	TRBD1	TRBJ1-2	few	TGTGCCAGCAGCCAGGGACAGAACTATGGCTACACCTTC	CASSQGQNYGYTF
TRBV10-1	TRBD1	TRBJ1-1	-	TGCGCCAGCCGACCCCCCGACAGGGAGAACACTGAAGCTTTCTTT	CASRPPDRENTEAFF
TRBV12-3/TRBV12-4	-	TRBJ1-1	once	TGTGCCAGCACTCGGACAGCCACTGAAGCTTTCTTT	CASTRTATEAFF
TRBV7-8	-	TRBJ1-5	-	TGTGCCAGCAGCTTAGGACATACGGTGGGAGTGGATCAGCCCCAGCATTTT	CASSLGHTVGVDQPQHF
TRBV11-2	-	TRBJ1-1	-	TGTGCCAGCAGCTTAGTTGGGCAGGCAATGAACACTGAAGCTTTCTTT	CASSLVGQAMNTEAFF
TRBV9	TRBD1	TRBJ2-5	-	TGTGCCAGCAGCGTAGGACAGGGGGCTAGGGAGACCCAGTACTTC	CASSVGQGARETQYF
TRBV2	-	TRBJ2-7	-	TGTGCCAGCAGTCCCCAGGTACTCTACGAGCAGTACTTC	CASSPQVLYEQYF
TRBV9	-	TRBJ1-1	-	TGTGCCAGCAGCGTGGTGGCGAGGGGGGAAGCTTTCTTT	CASSVVARGEAFF
TRBV27	-	TRBJ1-1	few	TGTGCCAGCAGCTCCGAGGTTGGATTTTTCCCCCTCATGAACACTGAAGCTTTCTTT	CASSSEVGFFPLMNTEAFF
TRBV19	TRBD2	TRBJ2-3	once	TGTGCCAGTAGAGGGTCCGGGGGGGATACGCAGTATTTT	CASRGSGGDTQYF
TRBV7-8	-	TRBJ1-1	-	TGTGCCAGCAGCCCTTTAAACACTGAAGCTTTCTTT	CASSPLNTEAFF
TRBV2	-	TRBJ1-1	-	TGTGCCAGCAGTGTTAGATACCCCGGACTTTCCATGAACACTGAAGCTTTCTTT	CASSVRYPGLSMNTEAFF
TRBV5-5	-	TRBJ1-2	-	TGTGCCAGCAGCGCCACAACAGGGTGGTATGGCTACACCTTC	CASSATTGWYGYTF
TRBV15	-	TRBJ2-7	few	TGTGCCACCAGCAGAGATCTGGACACCACGTACGAGCAGTACTTC	CATSRDLDTTYEQYF
TRBV10-3	TRBD1	TRBJ2-7	-	TGTGCCATCAGTGAGTCTGAAGGGACAGACCAAACCTACGAGCAGTACTTC	CAISESEGTDQTYEQYF
TRBV3-1/TRBV3-2	TRBD2	TRBJ2-3	-	TGTGCCAGCAGCTCCCGATCGGGACTAGATGGAAATACGCAGTATTTT	CASSSRSGLDGNTQYF
TRBV15	-	TRBJ2-5	-	TGTGCCACCAGCAGGCCAGCGGGACACGACCAAGAGACCCAGTACTTC	CATSRPAGHDQETQYF
TRBV29-1	TRBD1	TRBJ1-1	-	TGCAGCGTTATTGGGACAGCCAACACTGAAGCTTTCTTT	CSVIGTANTEAFF
TRBV6-6	TRBD1	TRBJ1-1	-	TGTGCCAGCAGGGAGGGGGCTGCTTCTACTGAAGCTTTCTTT	CASREGAASTEAFF
TRBV11-2	-	TRBJ1-1	-	TGTGCCAGCAGCTCCCCCAACGGAGCTTTCTTT	CASSSPNGAFF
TRBV19	-	TRBJ1-5	once	TGTGCCAGTAGTACAATAGAGCTTCAGCCCCAGCATTTT	CASSTIELQPQHF
TRBV6-5	TRBD1	TRBJ1-2	-	TGTGCCACCTACAGGGGATATGGCTACACCTTC	CATYRGYGYTF
TRBV27	TRBD1	TRBJ2-3	-	TGTGCCAGCAGTCCCCGGACAGGGGGGGGGACAGATACGCAGTATTTT	CASSPRTGGGTDTQYF
TRBV27	TRBD1	TRBJ1-1	-	TGTGCCAGCAGTCCCGGACAGGCCTTTGGGTCGACTGAAGCTTTCTTT	CASSPGQAFGSTEAFF
TRBV7-2	-	TRBJ1-2	-	TGTGCCAGCAGCCCCCGGGAAAACTATGGCTACACCTTC	CASSPRENYGYTF
TRBV12-3/TRBV12-4	-	TRBJ1-5	once	TGTGCCAGCCAGGGAAATCGGAATCAGCCCCAGCATTTT	CASQGNRNQPQHF
TRBV4-1	-	TRBJ2-1	-	TGCGCCAGCAGCCAAGATTCACGGGGGACCTACAATGAGCAGTTCTTC	CASSQDSRGTYNEQFF
TRBV7-2	TRBD1	TRBJ1-2	-	TGTGCCAGCAGCCTCTACAGACAGGGTAGTCCTCTTGGCTACACCTTC	CASSLYRQGSPLGYTF
TRBV19	-	TRBJ1-3	-	TGTGCCAGTACCGCTAGAACGGTTGGAAACACCATATATTTT	CASTARTVGNTIYF
TRBV6-6	-	TRBJ1-1	-	TGTGCCAGCAGTCCCTCTAAGGGGGGAGGGACGTACACTGAAGCTTTCTTT	CASSPSKGGGTYTEAFF